The next 29 T cell receptor beta chains were all read from a single sample in a study of cytomegalovirus exposure and HLA in healthy donors. Primers: 60 Vbeta forward and 13 Jbeta reverse. This table comes from immunoSEQ multiplex PCR, and its TCRdb copy is limited to in-frame clones, with some not included. This sample has some 130,000 clones; around 86% occur once, and the top ten carry about 0.63%. The material sequenced was PBMCs. The source of these receptors is a man younger than 35 in good health and CMV-seronegative.

A remark on this clone: One end of the junction varies from germline; a read error may be responsible. This chain joins TRBV7-9 and TRBJ1-2, with D perhaps TRBD1 (6 bases). Germline CDR1 and CDR2: SEHNR and FQNEAQ (reference sequence). This CDR3 spans 12 amino acids. CDR3 sequence (DNA): TGTTCCAGCAGCCCTGCAGGGGTCGGCTACACCTTC. The encoded protein is CSSSPAGVGYTF.

This rearrangement joins TRBV6-1 to TRBJ1-1, with D perhaps matching TRBD1 (5 bases). This CDR3 contains 12 residues. Germline values: CDR1 MNHNS, CDR2 SASEGT. Trimming took off 9 bases at V and 6 bases at J, with 14 bases between the two ends. The CDR3 bases are TGTGCCAGTAATCGGGGGGGGGCTGAAGCTTTCTTT. Protein sequence: CASNRGGAEAFF.

The CDR3 spells CAWTAKGQGVGYTF. Written as DNA, the CDR3 is TGTGCCTGGACCGCCAAGGGACAGGGAGTAGGCTACACCTTC. This chain links TRBV30 with TRBJ1-2, with TRBD1 matching over 9 bases. This CDR3 has 14 residues. V shed 4 bases, J shed 8 bases, and the junction held 11 bases outside the gene matches. In germline, CDR1 is GTSNPN, CDR2 SVGIG (reference sequence).

This chain uses TRBV27 with TRBJ2-3; possibly TRBD2 for D (6 bases). The CDR3 consists of 17 residues. The V gene's germline CDR1 is MNHEY and CDR2 SMNVEV (reference sequence). Trimming cost V 5 bases and J 6 bases, with 24 bases left between them. CDR3 region: CASSGRTGTPRLDTQYF. The CDR3, as DNA: TGTGCCAGCAGTGGACGGACCGGGACTCCTCGTTTGGATACGCAGTATTTT.

The chain uses TRBV19 and TRBJ2-1, with 7 bases identical to TRBD1. The V segment lost 6 bases and the J segment 2 bases; nucleotides outside the gene matches: 4. The CDR3 totals 14 residues. CDR1 and CDR2 from the germline V gene are LNHDA and SQIVND (reference sequence). The CDR3 DNA reads as TGTGCCAGTAGCCCGGGACAGACCTACAATGAGCAGTTCTTC. Amino acid sequence: CASSPGQTYNEQFF.

This clone was detected only a few times. J is TRBJ2-7 and V is TRBV19, with TRBD1 matching over 7 bases. The CDR3 covers 16 residues. After removal of 4 bases from V and 5 bases from J, the junction contained 14 bases not matched to a gene. Germline CDR1 reads LNHDA; CDR2 reads SQIVND (reference sequence). The CDR3 here is CASSKSGRGLADEQYF. The DNA of the CDR3 is TGTGCCAGTAGTAAGTCGGGTAGGGGGCTTGCTGACGAGCAGTACTTC.

The gene calls are TRBV2 and TRBJ1-1; weak D call: TRBD1 (5 bases). CDR1 is SNHLY, CDR2 FYNNEI, per germline. Trimming removed 0 bases from V and 0 bases from J, with 8 bases in between. CDR3 length equals 15 residues. The CDR3 loop is CASSEAAGLNTEAFF. For the CDR3, the DNA is TGTGCCAGCAGTGAAGCCGCAGGGTTGAACACTGAAGCTTTCTTT.

The chain employs TRBV27 and TRBJ1-4, with D perhaps TRBD1 (5 bases). Germline lookup yields CDR1 MNHEY and CDR2 SMNVEV (reference sequence). V lost 8 bases and J 3 bases, leaving 16 bases between the germline ends. The CDR3 is made up of 15 amino acids. The CDR3 sequence: CASRPGFLANEKLFF. DNA of the CDR3: TGTGCCAGCCGGCCAGGGTTTTTAGCTAATGAAAAACTGTTTTTT.

The J gene is TRBJ2-3, the V gene TRBV11-2; 9 nucleotides align to TRBD2. The CDR3 has 16 residues. The trim removed 1 base at V and 2 bases at J, leaving 4 bases unmatched. Germline CDR1 reads SGHAT; CDR2 reads FQNNGV. The CDR3 nucleotides read TGTGCCAGCAGCTTAGGTGCTAGCGGGGACACAGATACGCAGTATTTT. Its translation is CASSLGASGDTDTQYF.

This chain links TRBV4-1 with TRBJ2-1; 14 nucleotides agree with TRBD2. The germline gives CDR1 MGHRA, CDR2 YSYEKL. Trimming took 4 bases from V and 5 from J; bases not matched to a gene: 4. This CDR3 is built from 16 residues. CDR3 DNA: TGCGCCAGCAGCCTACTGGGACTAGCGGGGGACAATGAGCAGTTCTTC. Protein sequence: CASSLLGLAGDNEQFF.

This clone has more than one count but fewer than ten. The J gene is TRBJ1-2, the V gene TRBV28; maybe TRBD1 (6 bases). Germline CDR1 and CDR2: MDHEN and SYDVKM. CDR3 size: 14 residues. The V end lost 6 bases, the J end lost 5 bases, and 16 bases lay between the germline ends. As DNA, the CDR3 is TGTGCCAGCAGCCGAGACAGGAGACAATATGGCTACACCTTC. Translated, it gives CASSRDRRQYGYTF.

This sequence joins TRBV18 and TRBJ1-5; D gene uncertain. The V end was cut by 6 bases, the J end by 5 bases, with 14 bases between. The CDR3 totals 14 residues. Germline loops: CDR1 KGHSH, CDR2 LQKENI. The CDR3 is CASSAKGGDQPQHF. The CDR3 DNA reads TGTGCCAGCTCGGCCAAGGGCGGGGATCAGCCCCAGCATTTT. The full variable domain, with the rest looked up from reference TRBV18 and TRBJ1-5, is NAGVMQNPRHLVRRRGQEARLRCSPMKGHSHVYWYRQLPEEGLKFMVYLQKENIIDESGMPKERFSAEFPKEGPSILRIQQVVRGDSAAYFCASSAKGGDQPQHFGDGTRLSIL.

V and J are TRBV19 and TRBJ1-2; no definite D call. Trimming pared 3 bases from V and 2 bases from J, leaving 10 bases between. CDR1 and CDR2 (germline): LNHDA, SQIVND (reference sequence). There are 14 residues in the CDR3. The DNA for the CDR3 is TGTGCCAGTAGTATGGTAGTCTTGAACTATGGCTACACCTTC. Translated, it gives CASSMVVLNYGYTF.

The chain joins TRBV9 to TRBJ2-3; the match to TRBD2 covers 7 bases. Germline V lookup: CDR1 SGDLS, CDR2 YYNGEE. CDR3 length: 16 amino acids. Trimming cost V 2 bases and J 1 base; bases outside gene matches: 7. CDR3 nucleotides: TGTGCCAGCAGCGTCCCGGGGGGAGGGGGCACAGATACGCAGTATTTT. Translating gives CASSVPGGGGTDTQYF.

V is TRBV10-3 and J is TRBJ2-2; D is unresolved. The CDR3 runs 13 residues. Trimming shortened V by 4 bases and J by 3 bases, and 6 bases separated the two germline ends. Germline values: CDR1 ENHRY, CDR2 SYGVKD. CDR3 DNA sequence: TGTGCCATCAGTGTTCGGGACACCGGGGAGCTGTTTTTT. Its translation is CAISVRDTGELFF.

This clone appeared a single time. The J gene is TRBJ2-7, the V gene TRBV10-1, with a tentative D call TRBD2 (5 bases). This CDR3 is 14 amino acids long. Germline CDR1 and CDR2: WNHNN and SYGVQD (reference sequence). V lost 7 bases, J lost 2 bases, and 15 bases lay in between. Written as DNA, the CDR3 is TGCGCCAGCAACGGAGGACTTAACCCCTACGAGCAGTACTTC. It codes for CASNGGLNPYEQYF.

The rearrangement links TRBV9 to TRBJ2-5; 7 bases are shared with TRBD1. The CDR3 totals 14 residues. CDR1 and CDR2 (germline): SGDLS, YYNGEE. After removal of 1 base from V and 5 bases from J, the junction contained 5 bases not matched to a gene. The CDR3 region is CASSVSSRGETQYF. In nucleotides, the CDR3 is TGTGCCAGCAGCGTATCAAGCAGGGGGGAGACCCAGTACTTC.

The chain links TRBV6-1 to TRBJ1-2; D possibly corresponds to TRBD1 (5 bases). The length of the CDR3 is 15 residues. The germline V and J ends were trimmed by 4 bases and 7 bases, with 19 bases remaining between them. Germline V gene data show CDR1 as MNHNS and CDR2 as SASEGT. CDR3 nucleotide sequence: TGTGCCAGCAGTGCCACGGGAGGGACCAGCGGTGGCTACACCTTC. Its translation is CASSATGGTSGGYTF.

The chain carries TRBV27 and TRBJ2-7; D may be TRBD1 (6 bases). V dropped 4 bases and J dropped 2 bases, with 9 bases sitting between them. Germline V CDR1 and CDR2: MNHEY, SMNVEV (reference sequence). CDR3 length: 13 residues. In DNA, the CDR3 is TGTGCCAGCAGTTACGGGACACCCTACGAGCAGTACTTC. Its translation: CASSYGTPYEQYF.

The V gene is TRBV27, the J gene TRBJ1-2, with 10 nucleotides matching TRBD1. CDR3 size: 13 residues. Germline V gives CDR1 MNHEY, CDR2 SMNVEV (reference sequence). The V and J ends lost 6 bases and 9 bases, in that order; junction bases with no gene match: 7. DNA of the CDR3: TGTGCCAGCAGCCCCGGGACAGGGGTTAGCTACACCTTC. Protein product: CASSPGTGVSYTF.

The chain links TRBV7-2 to TRBJ1-2; 7 bases fit TRBD1. This CDR3 is built from 14 residues. From germline, CDR1 is SGHTA and CDR2 FQGNSA. The trim removed 0 bases at V and 8 bases at J, leaving 6 bases unmatched. CDR3 protein: CASSLAGRGKGYTF. The CDR3 DNA sequence: TGTGCCAGCAGCTTAGCCGGCAGGGGGAAGGGCTACACCTTC.

This clone was observed once. For the CDR3, the DNA is TGTGCCACCAGCAGAGGGGGCACGGATTCACCCCTCCACTTT. Translating gives CATSRGGTDSPLHF. The V and J genes are TRBV15 and TRBJ1-6; a possible D gene is TRBD1 (5 bases). The CDR3 extends over 14 amino acids. Germline V gives CDR1 LNHNV, CDR2 YYDKDF (reference sequence). Trimming removed 1 base from V and 8 bases from J, with 9 bases in between.

The chain employs TRBV19 and TRBJ1-1; a weak D match, TRBD1 (6 bases). There are 14 residues in the CDR3. CDR1 and CDR2 from the germline V gene are LNHDA and SQIVND (reference sequence). The V and J ends lost 5 bases and 1 base respectively, with 11 bases between them. DNA of the CDR3: TGTGCCAGTAGTTTCAGGGGTGCGAACACTGAAGCTTTCTTT. Residues: CASSFRGANTEAFF.

This clone has just one count. The rearrangement links TRBV7-6 to TRBJ2-1, with TRBD1 matching over 10 bases. Per the germline V gene, CDR1 is SGHVS and CDR2 is FNYEAQ. The CDR3 contains 14 residues. Trimming cost V 5 bases and J 7 bases; bases outside gene matches: 5. CDR3 loop: CASSPWTGGNEQFF. CDR3 nucleotide sequence: TGTGCCAGCAGCCCTTGGACAGGGGGAAATGAGCAGTTCTTC.

The sample holds one count of this clone. The chain employs TRBV28 and TRBJ2-7; 9 bases align to TRBD1. The trim removed 6 bases at V and 6 bases at J, leaving 6 bases unmatched. Germline lookup yields CDR1 MDHEN and CDR2 SYDVKM. The CDR3 spans 13 residues. CDR3 bases: TGTGCCAGCAGGAGGGACAGGGACCGCGAGCAGTACTTC. Protein: CASRRDRDREQYF.

The chain recombines TRBV5-4 with TRBJ2-7; weak D call: TRBD2 (5 bases). Trimming removed 4 bases from V and 4 bases from J, with 18 bases in between. This CDR3 comprises 15 residues. CDR1 is SGHNT, CDR2 YYREEE, per germline (reference sequence). This chain's CDR3 is CASSLPRGVGYEQYF. The CDR3 DNA is TGTGCCAGCAGCCTTCCCCGGGGAGTTGGTTACGAGCAGTACTTC.

The chain joins TRBV27 to TRBJ2-3, with a tentative D call TRBD2 (5 bases). This CDR3 is 14 amino acids long. CDR1 is MNHEY and CDR2 is SMNVEV in the germline V gene (reference sequence). The V and J ends lost 3 bases and 1 base respectively, with 8 bases between them. The CDR3 nucleotides read TGTGCCAGCAGTTTCTCCGGGGGCACAGATACGCAGTATTTT. It yields the protein CASSFSGGTDTQYF.

The V gene is TRBV6-1, the J gene TRBJ2-7; weak D call: TRBD2 (6 bases). The length of the CDR3 is 14 residues. The V end was cut by 3 bases, the J end by 6 bases, with 15 bases between. Germline CDR1 is MNHNS and CDR2 is SASEGT. The CDR3 bases are TGTGCCAGCAGTGAGGGTCGCCTGGGGGGCGAGCAGTACTTC. It codes for CASSEGRLGGEQYF.

The chain links TRBV9 to TRBJ1-1; D not resolved. This CDR3 is built from 15 residues. Germline V gene lookup returns CDR1 SGDLS and CDR2 YYNGEE. The ends were cut back, 1 base at V and 1 base at J, with 11 bases in the middle. CDR3 nucleotides: TGTGCCAGCAGCGTAACCGGTACTGGGAACACTGAAGCTTTCTTT. Translation gives CASSVTGTGNTEAFF.